This T cell receptor (beta chain) was obtained from a study of post-analysis software for immune sequencing data. To note about this clonotype: Its specificity is unknown.

The CDR3 covers 17 residues. Germline V CDR1 and CDR2: SGHRS, YFSETQ. V lost 4 bases to trimming and J lost 5 bases; unmatched junction nucleotides: 16. Study findings and constraints: Compared against controls, patients with multiple sclerosis displayed significantly lower normalized Chao1 diversity. A handful of TRBV segments were significantly more frequent in patients than in controls. TRBV5-6, TRBV5-1 and TRBV20-1 were among these segments. Batch-matched samples strongly co-clustered by F measure.

Sequencing libraries made from TCR beta cDNA carried unique molecular identifiers. Some 500,000 cDNA molecules were obtained from around 1 to 10 million T cells. One entry per CDR3 protein, called by TCRdb with MiXCR from the PCR reads. The sample includes hundreds of thousands of distinct CDR3 sequences, about 50% of them seen just once. This receptor was taken from a girl aged 10-17 years with multiple sclerosis. The chain has TRBV5-1 and TRBJ1-2; 8 bases map to TRBD1. Sequencing was performed on blood. CDR3 sequence reads: CASSRNVPGQANYGYTF. DNA for the CDR3: TGCGCCAGCAGCCGTAACGTACCGGGACAGGCAAATTATGGCTACACCTTC.